The clone carrying this T cell receptor beta chain was counted at least ten times. Antigen unknown. CDR3 regions of TCR beta were amplified from RNA transcripts. In the first round, RT-PCR was carried out with HTBI primers, and a multiplex PCR formed the second round. From the multiplex PCR reads, TCRdb called clonotypes with MiXCR, one entry per CDR3 protein. The table lists hundreds of thousands of distinct CDR3 sequences, about 47% of them singletons, with around 47% in the top ten. This sample stems from a study of Graves' ophthalmopathy and Graves' hyperthyroidism. The study, taken as a whole, reports: Among thyroid clonotypes expanded above 0.001 frequency, most also appeared in blood.

The authors diagnosed from clinical symptoms, serum thyroxine, TRAb, thyroid ultrasound and orbital computed tomography. The length of the CDR3 is 13 residues. Germline CDR1 and CDR2: SNHLY and FYNNEI. The V segment lost 6 bases and the J segment 9 bases; nucleotides outside the gene matches: 4. The source material was peripheral blood. The chain uses TRBV2 and TRBJ1-6; 8 positions agree with TRBD1. The clonotype was recovered from an adult man with Graves' ophthalmopathy. Here the CDR3 reads CASRDRAGSPLHF. The DNA for the CDR3 is TGTGCCAGCAGGGACAGGGCTGGTTCACCCCTCCACTTT.